The 25 T cell receptor beta chains listed next were all sequenced from one sample in a study of neurological immune-mediated disorders. TCRdb reanalysed the 5' RACE reads using MiXCR and keeps one entry per CDR3 protein. The table shows fewer than 85,000 distinct CDR3 sequences, with about 4.3% occurring only once. Time point denoted: longitudinal time-point 3. Specimen: PBMCs. The source of these receptors is a woman in her sixties with multiple sclerosis.

This clonotype was seen ten or more times. It may be a read error: a sequence one base away is much more abundant. The chain combines TRBV11-2 with TRBJ1-1, with D unresolved. The CDR3 spans 13 residues. With 1 base removed from V and 0 bases from J, the gap between germline ends came to 3 bases. Germline lookup yields CDR1 SGHAT and CDR2 FQNNGV. The CDR3 DNA sequence: TGTGCCAGCAGCTTAGCGATGAACACTGAAGCTTTCTTT. This gives the protein CASSLAMNTEAFF.

This clonotype was observed many times. This chain uses TRBV27 with TRBJ2-1; 14 nucleotides align to TRBD2. The CDR3 has 20 amino acids. Germline CDR1 MNHEY, CDR2 SMNVEV (reference sequence). V lost 5 bases, J lost 1 base, and 13 bases stayed unmatched. CDR3 sequence: CASSEYSGTSGGRSYNEQFF. The DNA for the CDR3 is TGTGCCAGCAGTGAATACTCCGGGACTAGCGGGGGTAGGTCCTACAATGAGCAGTTCTTC.

This clonotype has at least ten counts. J is TRBJ1-1 and V is TRBV5-1; 7 bases are a match to TRBD1. The CDR3 totals 14 residues. Germline trimming cut 4 bases from V and 1 base from J; bases unmatched to any gene: 4. CDR1 SGHRS and CDR2 YFSETQ come from the germline V gene. The CDR3 DNA sequence: TGCGCCAGCAGCCGACAGGGCAAGAACACTGAAGCTTTCTTT. This gives the protein CASSRQGKNTEAFF. The entire variable domain, with the rest obtained from reference TRBV5-1 and TRBJ1-1, is as follows: KAGVTQTPRYLIKTRGQQVTLSCSPISGHRSVSWYQQTPGQGLQFLFEYFSETQRNKGNFPGRFSGRQFSNSRSEMNVSTLELGDSALYLCASSRQGKNTEAFFGQGTRLTVV.

In this sample, this clonotype turned up many times. This chain connects TRBV20-1 to TRBJ2-7, with a weak D call TRBD1 (7 bases). CDR3 length equals 14 residues. Germline values: CDR1 DFQATT, CDR2 SNEGSKA (reference sequence). The V gene lost 3 bases and the J gene lost 3 bases, with 15 bases spanning the gap. CDR3 bases: TGCAGTGCTAGCCAGCAGGGGGGCATCTACGAGCAGTACTTC. Translating gives CSASQQGGIYEQYF.

Many counts were recorded for this clonotype. V gene TRBV5-1 combines with J gene TRBJ2-1, with 10 nucleotides matching TRBD2. This CDR3 comprises 17 residues. V lost 8 bases, J lost 4 bases, and 15 bases stayed unmatched. From germline, CDR1 is SGHRS and CDR2 YFSETQ. The CDR3 DNA sequence: TGCGCCAGAATACTAGCTAGCGGGGGCCCCGTTTACAATGAGCAGTTCTTC. Its protein is CARILASGGPVYNEQFF.

This clonotype has at least ten counts. CDR3 sequence reads: CASSADFFEQYF. DNA for the CDR3: TGTGCCAGCAGTGCCGACTTCTTCGAGCAGTACTTC. The rearrangement joins TRBV25-1 to TRBJ2-7; D is unresolved. The germline V and J ends were trimmed by 4 bases and 6 bases, with 10 bases remaining between them. This CDR3 comprises 12 residues. Germline V gene sequence: CDR1 MGHDK, CDR2 SYGVNS.

This clonotype showed up many times. The chain combines TRBV5-1 with TRBJ2-1; D may be TRBD2 (8 bases). Germline loops: CDR1 SGHRS, CDR2 YFSETQ. This CDR3 is built from 15 residues. V lost 7 bases and J 4 bases, leaving 18 bases between the germline ends. CDR3 sequence (DNA): TGCGCCAGCCGGGGGGGAGGGGGCAGTTACAATGAGCAGTTCTTC. This codes for CASRGGGGSYNEQFF.

This clonotype occurred a few times. A much larger clone lies a single base off, so this may be a read error. The V and J genes are TRBV4-2 and TRBJ2-7, with 9 positions matching TRBD1. The CDR3 extends over 15 amino acids. Germline V CDR1 and CDR2: LGHNA, YNFKEQ. The CDR3: CSSSPAGQGLYEQYF. As DNA, the CDR3 is TGTTCCAGCAGCCCAGCCGGACAGGGGCTCTACGAGCAGTACTTC.

This clonotype was seen repeatedly, ten times or more. The CDR3, as DNA: TGTGCCAGCAGCTTAATCTCTGGGGCCAACGTCCTGACTTTC. Translated, it gives CASSLISGANVLTF. The chain has TRBV7-8 and TRBJ2-6; D is undetermined. CDR1 and CDR2 from the germline V gene are SGHVS and FQNEAQ. V shed 2 bases and J shed 0 bases, with 2 bases lying between them. This CDR3 contains 14 residues. Complete variable domain (other parts from reference TRBV7-8 and TRBJ2-6): GAGVSQSPRYKVAKRGQDVALRCDPISGHVSLFWYQQALGQGPEFLTYFQNEAQLDKSGLPSDRFFAERPEGSVSTLKIQRTQQEDSAVYLCASSLISGANVLTFGAGSRLTVL.

This clonotype was detected ten times or more. The chain uses TRBV7-6 and TRBJ1-1; maybe TRBD1 (5 bases). V dropped 5 bases and J dropped 0 bases, with 13 bases sitting between them. Germline V gene data show CDR1 as SGHVS and CDR2 as FNYEAQ. This CDR3 contains 15 residues. The CDR3 sequence: CASSPGRGLNTEAFF. In nucleotides, the CDR3 is TGTGCCAGCAGCCCAGGGCGAGGCCTGAACACTGAAGCTTTCTTT.

This clonotype was detected many times. This chain joins TRBV10-3 and TRBJ1-3; no clear D. The V end was cut by 2 bases, the J end by 2 bases, with 7 bases between. Germline CDR1 is ENHRY and CDR2 is SYGVKD. There are 14 residues in the CDR3. The CDR3, as DNA: TGTGCCATCAGTGAGCTGGGCCCTGGAAACACCATATATTTT. It yields the protein CAISELGPGNTIYF.

This clonotype was counted at least ten times. The DNA for the CDR3 is TGCGCCAGCAGCCCCCCGGGACAGAACACTGAAGCTTTCTTT. This gives the protein CASSPPGQNTEAFF. The chain carries TRBV5-1 and TRBJ1-1, with D possibly being TRBD1 (6 bases). The CDR3 spans 14 residues. Per the germline V gene, CDR1 is SGHRS and CDR2 is YFSETQ. V dropped 4 bases and J dropped 1 base, with 11 bases sitting between them.

This clonotype occurred many times. This chain connects TRBV24-1 to TRBJ2-7, with unresolved D. CDR1 is KGHDR and CDR2 is SFDVKD in the germline V gene. This CDR3 spans 13 amino acids. V dropped 7 bases and J dropped 4 bases, with 13 bases sitting between them. Here the CDR3 DNA reads TGTGCCACCAGCGCCTCAGGAATATACGAGCAGTACTTC. It yields the protein CATSASGIYEQYF.

In this sample, this clonotype turned up many times. This chain links TRBV20-1 with TRBJ2-7, with TRBD1 identical over 9 bases. Germline loops: CDR1 DFQATT, CDR2 SNEGSKA (reference sequence). The CDR3 totals 15 residues. V lost 5 bases and J lost 5; bases outside the gene matches: 13. The CDR3 DNA follows: TGCAGTGCTTCTGACAGGGGGAAAAGGGGAAACGAGCAGTACTTC. As protein: CSASDRGKRGNEQYF.

At least ten counts were recorded for this clonotype. V and J are TRBV11-2 and TRBJ1-5; D remains ambiguous. With 0 bases removed from V and 7 bases from J, the gap between germline ends came to 10 bases. The CDR3 spans 14 residues. Germline V gene sequence: CDR1 SGHAT, CDR2 FQNNGV. CDR3 DNA: TGTGCCAGCAGCTTAGATCCAGGAGGACAGCCCCAGCATTTT. Translating gives CASSLDPGGQPQHF.

This clonotype was picked up a small number of times. J is TRBJ1-1 and V is TRBV18; a weak D match, TRBD1 (5 bases). The germline V gene encodes CDR1 KGHSH and CDR2 LQKENI. Trimming shortened V by 3 bases and J by 3 bases, and 11 bases separated the two germline ends. The CDR3 loop spans 14 amino acids. CDR3: CASSPSGTDTEAFF. As DNA, the CDR3 is TGTGCCAGCTCACCGTCAGGGACGGACACTGAAGCTTTCTTT.

The J gene is TRBJ1-1, the V gene TRBV12-3 or TRBV12-4; 7 nucleotides match TRBD1. The CDR3 totals 13 residues. The junction had 4 bases not matched to a gene; V was cut back by 6 bases and J by 3 bases. The CDR3 DNA sequence: TGTGCCAGCAGATCACAGGGGTACACTGAAGCTTTCTTT. Protein: CASRSQGYTEAFF.

This clonotype was observed at least ten times. This sequence joins TRBV7-9 and TRBJ1-3, with D uncertain. Germline CDR1 SEHNR, CDR2 FQNEAQ (reference sequence). This CDR3 has 15 amino acids. Trimming took 4 bases from V and 1 from J, leaving 11 bases between them. The CDR3 DNA reads TGTGCCAGCAGCTCCCCGAATAGGTCTGGAAACACCATATATTTT. Translating gives CASSSPNRSGNTIYF.

This clonotype was recorded many times. The chain is built from TRBV20-1 and TRBJ1-2, with D perhaps matching TRBD1 (6 bases). The germline CDR1 and CDR2 sequences are DFQATT and SNEGSKA (reference sequence). This CDR3 is 15 amino acids long. Trimming took off 0 bases at V and 4 bases at J, with 15 bases between the two ends. The CDR3 nucleotides read TGCAGTGCTAGAGAACCACAGGGCTCAGGCTATGGCTACACCTTC. Encoded protein: CSAREPQGSGYGYTF.

The table lists this clonotype with many counts. The chain joins TRBV5-5 to TRBJ2-7, with D tentatively TRBD2 (5 bases). Germline CDR1 SGHKS, CDR2 YYEKEE (reference sequence). This CDR3 region has 13 residues. Trimming stripped 3 bases from V and 2 bases from J, with 9 bases between. The CDR3 here is CASSSPGTYEQYF. The CDR3 coding sequence is TGTGCCAGCAGCTCCCCGGGGACCTACGAGCAGTACTTC.

This clonotype was seen many times. The chain uses TRBV7-9 and TRBJ2-4; 7 bases agree with TRBD1. V shed 6 bases and J 0 bases; nucleotides not matched to a gene: 8. The CDR3 is 16 amino acids. In germline, CDR1 is SEHNR, CDR2 FQNEAQ (reference sequence). CDR3: CASSYGTALAKNIQYF. CDR3 DNA sequence: TGTGCCAGCAGTTACGGGACAGCCTTAGCCAAAAACATTCAGTACTTC.

This clonotype has ten or more counts. The chain links TRBV3-1 to TRBJ1-2, with 8 bases matching TRBD1. Germline V lookup: CDR1 LGHDT, CDR2 YNNKEL (reference sequence). The length of the CDR3 is 14 residues. V lost 4 bases and J lost 3; bases outside the gene matches: 4. CDR3 DNA: TGTGCCAGCAGCCCGCTGACAGGGGACTATGGCTACACCTTC. Its translation is CASSPLTGDYGYTF.

This clonotype was observed at least ten times. The chain carries TRBV20-1 and TRBJ1-6; 9 bases align to TRBD1. From germline, CDR1 is DFQATT and CDR2 SNEGSKA (reference sequence). This CDR3 has 13 residues. The V segment lost 6 bases and the J segment 9 bases; nucleotides outside the gene matches: 6. The CDR3 is CSAPGQGTSPLHF. DNA of the CDR3: TGCAGTGCCCCGGGACAGGGCACTTCACCCCTCCACTTT.

This clonotype has at least ten counts. The gene calls are TRBV20-1 and TRBJ2-3; 9 nucleotides line up with TRBD2. Trimming removed 7 bases from V and 1 base from J; junction bases left unmatched: 6. Germline CDR1 and CDR2: DFQATT and SNEGSKA (reference sequence). There are 14 residues in the CDR3. The CDR3 sequence: CSGSERGGTDTQYF. The DNA for the CDR3 is TGCAGTGGATCAGAGCGGGGGGGCACAGATACGCAGTATTTT.

This clonotype appeared many times. The chain carries TRBV5-1 and TRBJ2-2, with D unresolved. The length of the CDR3 is 16 residues. Trimming removed 1 base from V and 2 bases from J, with 12 bases in between. Germline V CDR1 and CDR2: SGHRS, YFSETQ. CDR3 in DNA: TGCGCCAGCAGCTTGACGTGGCCGAAAAACACCGGGGAGCTGTTTTTT. Protein product: CASSLTWPKNTGELFF.